What follows is one T cell receptor (beta chain) and its context. The data are from a study of blood T cell repertoires in COVID-19. This CDR3 is 15 amino acids long. Trimming at V came to 4 bases and at J to 4 bases, leaving 6 bases not matched to a gene. CDR1 is MNHEY and CDR2 is SVGEGT in the germline V gene. In the original analysis: Estimated nucleated cell counts came from reference gene primer amplification. This table comes from immunoSEQ multiplex PCR, and its TCRdb copy is limited to in-frame clones, with some not included. That table is the source of V, J and clone size, and D and trimming were worked out from the DNA. This repertoire shows more than 110,000 clones, roughly 73% found once; its top ten account for roughly 8.6%.

Sequenced input: peripheral blood. The sequence came from a woman between 45 and 65 years old with active or convalescent COVID-19. This sequence joins TRBV6-2 or TRBV6-3 and TRBJ1-1, with 10 bases aligning to TRBD1. The CDR3 reads CASSSPDRGSTEAFF. In DNA, the CDR3 is TGTGCCAGCAGTTCCCCGGACAGGGGGAGCACTGAAGCTTTCTTT.